The 26 T cell receptor beta chains in this list originate from one sample, sequenced in a study of blood T cells in healthy people across ages. Primed by a sample-barcoded 5' primer and a J-beta primer mix, a second PCR proceeded for about 7 to 12 cycles. TCRdb ran MiXCR on the 5' RACE reads and lists one entry per CDR3 protein. The data show more than 900,000 distinct CDR3 sequences, roughly a quarter seen once. This sample also appeared in a second study, on T cells of mothers and their children.

Sample: blood. All receptors come from a girl aged 2 to 9 in good health.

The V call is TRBV28, the J call TRBJ1-5; no clear D gene. The V end lost 2 bases, the J end lost 3 bases, and 11 bases lay between the germline ends. In germline, CDR1 is MDHEN, CDR2 SYDVKM. The CDR3 runs to 15 residues. The CDR3 nucleotides read TGTGCCAGCAGTTTAGGGCAGCTTTCCAATCAGCCCCAGCATTTT. This sequence encodes CASSLGQLSNQPQHF.

This clonotype has only a few counts. The rearrangement uses TRBV2 and TRBJ2-7, with a possible D match to TRBD1 (7 bases). The CDR3 covers 14 residues. Germline CDR1 is SNHLY and CDR2 is FYNNEI. Trimming shortened V by 4 bases and J by 7 bases, and 17 bases separated the two germline ends. The CDR3 protein is CASSGAGGSGEQYF. CDR3 sequence (DNA): TGTGCCAGCAGTGGGGCAGGGGGGTCGGGAGAGCAGTACTTC. Filled out from reference TRBV2 and TRBJ2-7, the complete variable domain reads EPEVTQTPSHQVTQMGQEVILRCVPISNHLYFYWYRQILGQKVEFLVSFYNNEISEKSEIFDDQFSVERPDGSNFTLKIRSTKLEDSAMYFCASSGAGGSGEQYFGPGTRLTVT.

This clonotype appeared a few times. This chain links TRBV29-1 with TRBJ1-2, with 9 positions matching TRBD1. CDR3 length equals 17 residues. After removal of 0 bases from V and 1 base from J, the junction contained 9 bases not matched to a gene. From germline, CDR1 is SQVTM and CDR2 ANQGSEA. The CDR3 nucleotides are TGCAGCGTTGAAGATCGGGACAGGGAACGCCTTAACTATGGCTACACCTTC. Translating gives CSVEDRDRERLNYGYTF.

The table lists this clonotype with many counts. The chain joins TRBV7-2 to TRBJ2-5, with a weak D call TRBD1 (5 bases). V lost 5 bases and J 0 bases, leaving 7 bases between the germline ends. CDR3 length: 13 residues. The germline CDR1 and CDR2 sequences are SGHTA and FQGNSA. The CDR3 DNA reads TGTGCCAGCAGCCCAGGGTACCAAGAGACCCAGTACTTC. It translates to CASSPGYQETQYF.

The V call is TRBV7-9, the J call TRBJ2-7; D call uncertain. The V and J ends lost 2 bases and 7 bases respectively, with 12 bases between them. This CDR3 spans 13 amino acids. Germline CDR1 and CDR2: SEHNR and FQNEAQ (reference sequence). CDR3 DNA: TGTGCCAGCAGCTTATCCGGCCCCCGGGAGCAGTACTTC. Protein product: CASSLSGPREQYF.

This clonotype was counted a few times. V gene TRBV4-3 combines with J gene TRBJ2-5; unclear D gene. Germline-derived CDR1 and CDR2 are LGHNA and YSLEER. V lost 0 bases to trimming and J lost 1 base, with 15 bases between them. CDR3 length: 17 amino acids. CDR3 sequence: CASSQDLFTDPQETQYF. CDR3 nucleotide sequence: TGCGCCAGCAGCCAAGATCTATTTACGGATCCCCAAGAGACCCAGTACTTC.

This clonotype was detected once. V usage is TRBV3-1 and J usage is TRBJ1-2, with a tentative D call TRBD1 (5 bases). This CDR3 has 13 amino acids. Germline V gene sequence: CDR1 LGHDT, CDR2 YNNKEL (reference sequence). V lost 3 bases and J 8 bases, leaving 13 bases between the germline ends. Written as DNA, the CDR3 is TGTGCCAGCAGCCAGGTCCCAAAGGGGGGCTACACCTTC. Its protein product is CASSQVPKGGYTF.

This chain uses TRBV27 with TRBJ2-5; D ambiguous. Germline-derived CDR1 and CDR2 are MNHEY and SMNVEV (reference sequence). The V gene lost 4 bases and the J gene lost 5 bases, with 17 bases spanning the gap. CDR3 length equals 15 residues. CDR3 DNA sequence: TGTGCCAGCAGTTCCCCCCCCTCCTTGAAGGAGACCCAGTACTTC. This encodes CASSSPPSLKETQYF.

The chain couples TRBV3-1 to TRBJ2-4, with D unclear. With 1 base removed from V and 6 bases from J, the gap between germline ends came to 7 bases. The germline CDR1 and CDR2 sequences are LGHDT and YNNKEL (reference sequence). The CDR3 runs 13 residues. CDR3 in DNA: TGTGCCAGCAGCCAAGTATGGGGAAACATTCAGTACTTC. Translating it yields CASSQVWGNIQYF.

This sequence joins TRBV2 and TRBJ1-2; 8 positions match TRBD1. The CDR3 extends over 14 amino acids. V trimming: 8 bases; J trimming: 7 bases; junction bases outside the gene matches: 12. Germline CDR1 reads SNHLY; CDR2 reads FYNNEI. Written as DNA, the CDR3 is TGTGCCAGCTCTAATGGACAGGGAGGTTTTGGCTACACCTTC. It encodes CASSNGQGGFGYTF.

This clonotype has just a few counts. CDR3 DNA: TGCAGCGTTGAGGGAGTTGTAGGGGGAGATGGAGCCAAAAACATTCAGTACTTC. Amino acids: CSVEGVVGGDGAKNIQYF. The V gene is TRBV29-1, the J gene TRBJ2-4, with D maybe TRBD1 (6 bases). V dropped 3 bases and J dropped 0 bases, with 21 bases sitting between them. This CDR3 comprises 18 residues. Germline CDR1 reads SQVTM; CDR2 reads ANQGSEA.

Only a few counts were recorded for this clonotype. The chain couples TRBV9 to TRBJ1-4, with 8 bases matching TRBD1. V lost 4 bases, J lost 7 bases, and 9 bases stayed unmatched. The CDR3 spans 15 residues. Germline V gene data show CDR1 as SGDLS and CDR2 as YYNGEE. The CDR3 loop reads CASSPGQDLGEKLFF. The CDR3, as DNA: TGTGCCAGCAGCCCGGGACAGGACCTTGGTGAAAAACTGTTTTTT.

This chain joins TRBV9 and TRBJ2-7; TRBD1 or TRBD2 may be the D gene (5 bases each). V was trimmed by 4 bases and J by 5 bases, leaving 22 bases between them. Germline V gives CDR1 SGDLS, CDR2 YYNGEE. This CDR3 region has 16 residues. In DNA form, the CDR3 reads TGTGCCAGCAGCCCGGGACCTACTCCGAGGGATGACGAGCAGTACTTC. Translated, it gives CASSPGPTPRDDEQYF.

The rearrangement links TRBV6-6 to TRBJ2-4; weak D call: TRBD2 (6 bases). Germline V lookup: CDR1 MNHNY, CDR2 SVGAGI (reference sequence). CDR3 length: 16 residues. Trimming shortened V by 6 bases and J by 8 bases, and 23 bases separated the two germline ends. The CDR3 region has the DNA TGTGCCAGCAGCTTCTATCAGTCGACTAGTGGAGACATTCAGTACTTC. Its protein product is CASSFYQSTSGDIQYF.

The chain couples TRBV5-8 to TRBJ1-4; possible D gene TRBD1, 5 bases. The CDR3 contains 15 residues. V lost 1 base and J lost 7, with 14 bases in between. Looked up from germline, CDR1 is SGHTS and CDR2 is YDEGEE. The CDR3 protein is CASSLSQGLGEKLFF. As DNA, the CDR3 is TGTGCCAGCAGCTTGTCCCAGGGTTTGGGTGAAAAACTGTTTTTT.

This rearrangement joins TRBV13 to TRBJ2-1, with 7 bases fitting TRBD2. In germline, CDR1 is PRHDT, CDR2 FYEKMQ (reference sequence). V lost 4 bases to trimming and J lost 8 bases; unmatched junction nucleotides: 8. The length of the CDR3 is 14 residues. CDR3 coding DNA: TGTGCCAGCAGCTCACTAGCGCAAATGGATGAGCAGTTCTTC. Amino acids: CASSSLAQMDEQFF. Complete variable domain (other parts from reference TRBV13 and TRBJ2-1): AAGVIQSPRHLIKEKRETATLKCYPIPRHDTVYWYQQGPGQDPQFLISFYEKMQSDKGSIPDRFSAQQFSDYHSELNMSSLELGDSALYFCASSSLAQMDEQFFGPGTRLTVL.

The genes are TRBV13 and TRBJ2-7; unclear D gene. Germline values: CDR1 PRHDT, CDR2 FYEKMQ (reference sequence). There are 13 residues in the CDR3. The V and J ends lost 3 bases and 6 bases respectively, with 12 bases between them. The CDR3 protein is CASSFRVRSEQYF. Written as DNA, the CDR3 is TGTGCCAGCAGCTTCCGGGTACGTTCCGAGCAGTACTTC.

As for this clonotype: Just one base apart from a much larger clone, this may be a read error. The genes are TRBV27 and TRBJ1-5, with D possibly matching TRBD1 (5 bases). With 2 bases removed from V and 8 bases from J, the gap between germline ends came to 10 bases. This CDR3 region has 13 residues. Germline loops: CDR1 MNHEY, CDR2 SMNVEV (reference sequence). The CDR3 DNA follows: TGTGCCAGCAGTTTAAAGGGGAATGAGCCCCAGCATTTT. It yields the protein CASSLKGNEPQHF.

This clonotype was found a few times. The J gene is TRBJ2-7, the V gene TRBV7-9; TRBD1 agrees at 7 bases. The J segment lost 5 bases and the V segment lost 0 bases, leaving 4 bases of the junction unmatched. Germline-derived CDR1 and CDR2 are SEHNR and FQNEAQ (reference sequence). The CDR3 is made up of 14 amino acids. CDR3 in DNA: TGTGCCAGCAGCTTAGCCGACAGGGACCACGAGCAGTACTTC. This translates into CASSLADRDHEQYF.

V gene TRBV5-1 combines with J gene TRBJ2-2, with a weak D call TRBD2 (6 bases). The CDR3 sequence is 15 residues long. Germline loops: CDR1 SGHRS, CDR2 YFSETQ. V gave up 4 bases and J gave up 5 bases, with 15 bases separating them. The CDR3 DNA sequence: TGCGCCAGCAGCATAGCCGGGACTCCTACCGGGGAGCTGTTTTTT. Its translation: CASSIAGTPTGELFF.

This rearrangement joins TRBV4-3 to TRBJ2-3; D might be TRBD1 (7 bases). The CDR3 is made up of 15 amino acids. Germline V lookup: CDR1 LGHNA, CDR2 YSLEER. V was shortened by 4 bases and J by 1 base, with 12 bases between the two germline ends. As DNA, the CDR3 is TGCGCCAGCAGCCGTGCGGGGACAGGCACAGATACGCAGTATTTT. Residues: CASSRAGTGTDTQYF.

This clonotype was found a few times. The junction shows a germline mismatch at one end, possibly a read error. Here the CDR3 DNA reads TGTGCCAGCACCCTCCGGAAGGGGAACACTGTAGCTTTCTTT. Its translation is CASTLRKGNTVAFF. This chain connects TRBV6-6 to TRBJ1-1; D is perhaps TRBD1 (5 bases). The CDR3 covers 14 residues. Germline V CDR1 and CDR2: MNHNY, SVGAGI (reference sequence).

The gene calls are TRBV20-1 and TRBJ1-2, with TRBD1 as a possible D gene (6 bases). There are 12 residues in the CDR3. Deletions cut 6 bases from V and 12 bases from J, with 20 bases between. Germline V gene data show CDR1 as DFQATT and CDR2 as SNEGSKA (reference sequence). CDR3: CSAVEGGGGNTF. The CDR3 bases are TGCAGTGCCGTAGAAGGGGGGGGAGGAAACACCTTC.

This clonotype has a handful of counts. This rearrangement joins TRBV12-3 or TRBV12-4 to TRBJ1-2, with 7 bases matching TRBD1. The CDR3 consists of 14 residues. J gave up 4 bases and V 3 bases, and 5 bases lay outside the gene matches. CDR3 DNA: TGTGCCAGCAGTTTTGAACAGGGGATCTATGGCTACACCTTC. This encodes CASSFEQGIYGYTF.

This clonotype was picked up one time. This sequence joins TRBV5-1 and TRBJ2-7; D could derive from TRBD1 or TRBD2 (5 bases each). Germline assignment: CDR1 SGHRS and CDR2 YFSETQ. Trimming pared 4 bases from V and 5 bases from J, leaving 16 bases between. The CDR3 totals 14 residues. The CDR3 nucleotides are TGCGCCAGCAGCCCTCAGGGTGGTAGCGACGAGCAGTACTTC. Residues: CASSPQGGSDEQYF.

This clonotype has a handful of counts. V usage is TRBV20-1 and J usage is TRBJ2-7; a weak D match, TRBD2 (6 bases). CDR3 size: 15 residues. V lost 0 bases to trimming and J lost 2 bases, with 14 bases between them. Germline CDR1 reads DFQATT; CDR2 reads SNEGSKA (reference sequence). CDR3 in amino acids: CSARDVWGDAYEQYF. CDR3 DNA: TGCAGTGCTAGAGATGTTTGGGGGGACGCCTACGAGCAGTACTTC.